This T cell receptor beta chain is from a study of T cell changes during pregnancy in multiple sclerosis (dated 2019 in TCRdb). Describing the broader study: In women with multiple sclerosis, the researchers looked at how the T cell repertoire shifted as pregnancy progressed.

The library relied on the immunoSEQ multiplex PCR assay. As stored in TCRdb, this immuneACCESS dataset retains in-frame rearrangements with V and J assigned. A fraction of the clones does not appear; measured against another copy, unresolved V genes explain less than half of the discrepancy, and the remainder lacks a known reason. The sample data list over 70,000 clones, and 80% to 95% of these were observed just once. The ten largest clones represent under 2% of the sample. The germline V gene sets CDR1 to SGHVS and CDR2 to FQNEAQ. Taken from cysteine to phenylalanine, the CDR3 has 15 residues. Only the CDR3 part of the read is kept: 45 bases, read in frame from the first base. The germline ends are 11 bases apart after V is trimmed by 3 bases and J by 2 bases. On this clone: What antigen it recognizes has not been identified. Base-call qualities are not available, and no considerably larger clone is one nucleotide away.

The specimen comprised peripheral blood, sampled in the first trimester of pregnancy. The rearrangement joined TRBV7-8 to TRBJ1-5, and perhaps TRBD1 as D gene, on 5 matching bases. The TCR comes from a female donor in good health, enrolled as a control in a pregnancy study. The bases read TGTGCCAGCAGCTTGGGGCACCCTCGCAATCAGCCCCAGCATTTT. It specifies CASSLGHPRNQPQHF.